These 9 T cell receptor beta chains came from one sample sequenced in a study of T cells after yellow fever vaccination. TCRdb reprocessed the 5' RACE reads with MiXCR, giving one entry per CDR3 protein. Among around 610,000 distinct CDR3 sequences listed, roughly 14% were seen once. Sequences were derived from PBMCs, sampled on the day of the yellow fever booster vaccination. These receptors originate from a young man who received the YFV17D yellow fever vaccine.

This clonotype appeared many times. V and J are TRBV5-1 and TRBJ2-1; D remains unclear. Germline V gene data show CDR1 as SGHRS and CDR2 as YFSETQ. V gave up 1 base and J gave up 5 bases, with 13 bases separating them. This CDR3 contains 15 residues. For the CDR3, the DNA is TGCGCCAGCAGCTTGATCTTAGCCACCAACAATGAGCAGTTCTTC. Encoded protein: CASSLILATNNEQFF.

This clonotype was seen a few times. The J gene is TRBJ2-7, the V gene TRBV20-1; TRBD1 or TRBD2 may be the D gene (5 bases each). From germline, CDR1 is DFQATT and CDR2 SNEGSKA (reference sequence). The CDR3 spans 13 residues. V lost 6 bases to trimming and J lost 0 bases, with 12 bases between them. CDR3 bases: TGCAGTGCAAACCGGGACGGCTCCTACGAGCAGTACTTC. It yields the protein CSANRDGSYEQYF.

The chain has TRBV12-3 or TRBV12-4 and TRBJ2-7, with 7 bases identical to TRBD1. V lost 5 bases, J lost 0 bases, and 13 bases stayed unmatched. This CDR3 comprises 17 residues. The CDR3 reads CASSPPRTGPSSYEQYF. In DNA, the CDR3 is TGTGCCAGCAGTCCACCTAGGACAGGACCGAGCTCCTACGAGCAGTACTTC.

CDR3 DNA sequence: TGTGCCAGCAGCCTCTCCCCAGGACTCTCGGGGGAGACCCAGTACTTC. This encodes CASSLSPGLSGETQYF. The V and J genes are TRBV7-3 and TRBJ2-5; D might be TRBD2 (5 bases). Trimming left V 5 bases short and J 5 bases short, with 21 bases between. This CDR3 has 16 residues. Looked up from germline, CDR1 is SGHTA and CDR2 is FQGTGA.

A few counts support this clonotype. This sequence joins TRBV4-1 and TRBJ2-5; the match to TRBD2 covers 8 bases. There are 18 residues in the CDR3. Germline loops: CDR1 MGHRA, CDR2 YSYEKL. Germline trimming cut 0 bases from V and 4 bases from J; bases unmatched to any gene: 13. The CDR3 loop reads CASSQEGPRAAGGETQYF. The DNA of the CDR3 is TGCGCCAGCAGCCAAGAGGGCCCACGAGCGGCGGGAGGAGAGACCCAGTACTTC.

The chain joins TRBV11-2 to TRBJ1-1; D is possibly TRBD1 (5 bases). This CDR3 has 14 residues. V lost 3 bases and J lost 4, with 12 bases in between. The germline V gene has CDR1 SGHAT and CDR2 FQNNGV. CDR3 nucleotide sequence: TGTGCCAGCAGCTTCGGGGCGGTGAGCACTGAAGCTTTCTTT. Translating it yields CASSFGAVSTEAFF.

This clonotype was detected only a few times. The chain joins TRBV6-5 to TRBJ2-7, with 12 nucleotides matching TRBD1. Germline V gene sequence: CDR1 MNHEY, CDR2 SVGAGI. The CDR3 contains 15 residues. V gave up 2 bases and J gave up 4 bases; unmatched junction bases: 3. The CDR3 here is CASSYGTGGAYEQYF. The CDR3 nucleotides are TGTGCCAGCAGTTACGGGACAGGGGGCGCTTACGAGCAGTACTTC.

This clonotype was seen only a few times. This chain joins TRBV12-5 and TRBJ1-1; D is possibly TRBD1 (6 bases). The CDR3 runs to 14 residues. Germline CDR1 LGHNT, CDR2 FRNRAP. V lost 6 bases to trimming and J lost 2 bases, with 13 bases between them. The DNA of the CDR3 is TGTGCTAGTGGCCCGGACAGCCTTAACACTGAAGCTTTCTTT. It codes for CASGPDSLNTEAFF.

V is TRBV5-1 and J is TRBJ2-6; D remains unclear. CDR3 length: 14 residues. V gave up 1 base and J gave up 3 bases, with 5 bases separating them. Per germline, CDR1 SGHRS and CDR2 YFSETQ. The CDR3 spells CASSLQFGANVLTF. Here the CDR3 DNA reads TGCGCCAGCAGCTTGCAATTTGGGGCCAACGTCCTGACTTTC.